The source of this T cell receptor (beta chain) is a study of blood T cell repertoires in COVID-19. Study background: Researchers got acute and convalescent COVID-19 samples from the United States, Italy and Spain.

Some clones are missing from TCRdb's copy, which holds only in-frame ones; the method was immunoSEQ multiplex PCR. This table has under 130,000 clones, approximately 80% appearing once. Sequenced material: peripheral blood. The sequence was collected from a human donor in a cohort sampled during active COVID-19.

This CDR3 is CASSTTSDYAIYF. In DNA form, the CDR3 reads TGTGCCAGCAGCACCACCTCGGACTACGCCATATATTTT. This chain links TRBV7-8 with TRBJ1-3; D is uncertain. Per germline, CDR1 SGHVS and CDR2 FQNEAQ. CDR3 length: 13 amino acids. Trimming took 5 bases from V and 11 from J, leaving 16 bases between them.